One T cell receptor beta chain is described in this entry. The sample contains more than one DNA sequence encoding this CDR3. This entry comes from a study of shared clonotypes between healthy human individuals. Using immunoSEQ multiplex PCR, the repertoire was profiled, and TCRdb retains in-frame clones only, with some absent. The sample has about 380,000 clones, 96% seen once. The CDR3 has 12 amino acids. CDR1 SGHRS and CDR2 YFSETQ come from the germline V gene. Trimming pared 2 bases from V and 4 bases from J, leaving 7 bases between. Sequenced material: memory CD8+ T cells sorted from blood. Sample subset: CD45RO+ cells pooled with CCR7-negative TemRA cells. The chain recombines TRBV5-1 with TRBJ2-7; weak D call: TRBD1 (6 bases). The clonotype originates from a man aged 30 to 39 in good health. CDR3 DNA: TGCGCCAGCAGCTTACAGGGTTACGAGCAGTACTTC. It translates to CASSLQGYEQYF.